This T cell receptor beta chain was sequenced for a study of glioma-infiltrating T cells. Broader study findings: Tissue-blood divergence was below expectation in non-neoplastic patients, above in gliomas. Very few CDR3 sequences were shared between tissue and blood.

Amplification of TCR alpha and beta CDR3 regions from RNA used iRepertoire nested multiplex PCR. For one-step reverse transcription and amplification, about 90-450 ng of tissue mRNA or PBMC total RNA was used. TCRdb ran MiXCR on the multiplex PCR reads and lists one entry per CDR3 protein. The sample carries 100,000 to 150,000 distinct CDR3 sequences, 20% to 25% recorded once. Of note for this clonotype: Its matching antigen is unknown. Being one base from a much bigger clone, this may be a read error.

Germline values: CDR1 SGHTA, CDR2 FQGNSA. This CDR3 is 15 amino acids long. After removal of 3 bases from V and 5 bases from J, the junction contained 3 bases not matched to a gene. The rearrangement links TRBV7-2 to TRBJ1-4, with 10 bases matching TRBD1. Sequences were obtained from glioma tissue, nonneoplastic brain tissue, or PBMCs (not recorded which). The clonotype was recovered from a human donor with low-grade glioma or glioblastoma, undergoing nonglioma brain surgery, or in good health (not recorded which). CDR3 residues: CASSFSDRGNEKLFF. The CDR3 DNA reads as TGTGCCAGCAGCTTCTCGGACAGGGGGAATGAAAAACTGTTTTTT.